The next 15 T cell receptor beta chains were all read from a single sample in a study of cytomegalovirus exposure and HLA in healthy donors (dated 2017 in TCRdb). Preparation of the library involved the immunoSEQ multiplex PCR assay. As stored in TCRdb, this immuneACCESS dataset retains in-frame rearrangements with V and J assigned. A fraction of the clones does not appear; measured against another copy, unresolved V genes explain less than half of the discrepancy, and the remainder lacks a known reason. The sample table shows 130,000 to 150,000 clones, and around 90% are seen once. The ten most abundant clones make up 7.5% to 10% of the sample. Sequencing was performed on PBMCs. The origin of the receptors is a woman between 18 and 29 years old in good health and CMV-seropositive.

CDR3 loop: CASSPGEGLKNNEQFF. Here the CDR3 DNA reads TGTGCCAGCAGCCCGGGGGAGGGCTTAAAAAACAATGAGCAGTTCTTC. This chain uses TRBV11-3 with TRBJ2-1, with 7 nucleotides matching TRBD2. The junction had 12 bases not matched to a gene; V was cut back by 5 bases and J by 5 bases. The CDR3 sequence is 16 residues long. In germline, CDR1 is SGHNT, CDR2 YENEEA.

The chain recombines TRBV5-1 with TRBJ2-1; the match to TRBD2 covers 8 bases. From germline, CDR1 is SGHRS and CDR2 YFSETQ. The CDR3 contains 15 residues. Trimming at V came to 4 bases and at J to 4 bases, leaving 7 bases not matched to a gene. Here the CDR3 reads CASSDAGTRYNEQFF. CDR3 DNA: TGCGCCAGCAGCGACGCCGGGACTAGATACAATGAGCAGTTCTTC.

V and J are TRBV7-9 and TRBJ1-1; D is unclear. CDR1 and CDR2 from the germline V gene are SEHNR and FQNEAQ (reference sequence). V was cut by 4 bases and J by 5 bases, with 17 bases left in between. This CDR3 comprises 15 residues. The CDR3 here is CASSWPGSRRTEAFF. DNA for the CDR3: TGTGCCAGCAGCTGGCCCGGGTCTCGGCGGACTGAAGCTTTCTTT.

This clone appeared a single time. V and J are TRBV6-1 and TRBJ1-6, with D unclear. Germline V gene sequence: CDR1 MNHNS, CDR2 SASEGT. V lost 4 bases and J 0 bases, leaving 10 bases between the germline ends. CDR3 length: 16 amino acids. CDR3 nucleotides: TGTGCCAGCAGTGTATTCTCGAGCTCCTATAATTCACCCCTCCACTTT. Protein product: CASSVFSSSYNSPLHF.

The chain has TRBV21-1 and TRBJ1-3; TRBD1 is taken as the D call from the table, unchecked against the DNA. TRBV21-1 represents a pseudogene. This CDR3 has 15 amino acids. CDR3 coding DNA: TGTGCCACTGACAGGGGTCGTAGCTCTGGAAACACCATATATTTT. Translation: CATDRGRSSGNTIYF.

The sample holds a few counts of this clone. This rearrangement joins TRBV7-9 to TRBJ1-3, with D unclear. CDR3 length: 15 amino acids. Germline-derived CDR1 and CDR2 are SEHNR and FQNEAQ (reference sequence). Trimming left V 1 base short and J 0 bases short, with 7 bases between. CDR3 loop: CASSLVANSGNTIYF. In DNA form, the CDR3 reads TGTGCCAGCAGCTTAGTGGCCAACTCTGGAAACACCATATATTTT. The whole variable domain, filled in from reference TRBV7-9 and TRBJ1-3, reads DTGVSQNPRHKITKRGQNVTFRCDPISEHNRLYWYRQTLGQGPEFLTYFQNEAQLEKSRLLSDRFSAERPKGSFSTLEIQRTEQGDSAMYLCASSLVANSGNTIYFGEGSWLTVV.

The chain joins TRBV7-6 to TRBJ1-6; TRBD1 matches at 8 bases. The CDR3 is 16 residues long. Trimming removed 4 bases from V and 8 bases from J; junction bases left unmatched: 10. The germline CDR1 and CDR2 sequences are SGHVS and FNYEAQ. The CDR3 DNA sequence: TGTGCCAGCAGCTCCCTAGGACAGGGCCTTTATTCACCCCTCCACTTT. It codes for CASSSLGQGLYSPLHF.

The CDR3 DNA sequence: TGCGCCAGCAAAATAGCGGGGCCGAATGAGCAGTTCTTC. Amino acid sequence: CASKIAGPNEQFF. The V gene is TRBV5-1, the J gene TRBJ2-1; 8 bases match TRBD2. The trim removed 6 bases at V and 7 bases at J, leaving 6 bases unmatched. Germline assignment: CDR1 SGHRS and CDR2 YFSETQ. CDR3 length equals 13 residues.

The gene calls are TRBV18 and TRBJ1-5; 7 positions agree with TRBD1. CDR1 and CDR2 (germline): KGHSH, LQKENI. With V trimmed by 3 bases and J by 6 bases, 14 bases remained unmatched. This CDR3 region has 17 residues. CDR3 nucleotides: TGTGCCAGCTCACCTGCGACAGGGACGGTTAAGAGTCAGCCCCAGCATTTT. Translation: CASSPATGTVKSQPQHF.

This sequence joins TRBV6-5 and TRBJ1-4; 8 bases agree with TRBD1. CDR3 length equals 16 residues. The germline V gene has CDR1 MNHEY and CDR2 SVGAGI. Unmatched junction bases numbered 5, after V lost 2 bases and J lost 3 bases. The CDR3 protein is CASSYTHRGSNEKLFF. Written as DNA, the CDR3 is TGTGCCAGCAGTTACACCCACAGGGGGTCTAATGAAAAACTGTTTTTT.

The chain joins TRBV5-6 to TRBJ2-1; 7 positions match TRBD2. Germline V gene sequence: CDR1 SGHDT, CDR2 YYEEEE. The ends lost 5 bases at V and 5 bases at J; junction bases unmatched: 7. The CDR3 loop spans 14 amino acids. The CDR3 coding sequence is TGTGCCAGCAGTAACCTGGCGGGAGACAATGAGCAGTTCTTC. Its translation is CASSNLAGDNEQFF.

Turning to this clone: Other DNA sequences from this sample encode an identical CDR3 as well. The chain is built from TRBV27 and TRBJ1-2, with TRBD1 matching 7 bases. Germline V gene sequence: CDR1 MNHEY, CDR2 SMNVEV (reference sequence). The CDR3 is 13 amino acids. Trimming at V came to 3 bases and at J to 8 bases, leaving 6 bases not matched to a gene. The CDR3 reads CASSLKGARGYTF. CDR3 DNA: TGTGCCAGCAGTTTGAAGGGGGCGAGGGGCTACACCTTC.

The CDR3 DNA reads TGCGCCAGCAGGGGCGGGACTGTCTACGAGCAGTACTTC. This codes for CASRGGTVYEQYF. This chain links TRBV5-1 with TRBJ2-7, with D tentatively TRBD2 (6 bases). The CDR3 covers 13 residues. Trimming left V 5 bases short and J 3 bases short, with 12 bases between. Germline-derived CDR1 and CDR2 are SGHRS and YFSETQ. Full variable domain (rest looked up from reference TRBV5-1 and TRBJ2-7): KAGVTQTPRYLIKTRGQQVTLSCSPISGHRSVSWYQQTPGQGLQFLFEYFSETQRNKGNFPGRFSGRQFSNSRSEMNVSTLELGDSALYLCASRGGTVYEQYFGPGTRLTVT.

This rearrangement joins TRBV28 to TRBJ1-5; 8 positions agree with TRBD1. V lost 6 bases, J lost 7 bases, and 8 bases stayed unmatched. The CDR3 spans 14 residues. Germline assignment: CDR1 MDHEN and CDR2 SYDVKM. DNA for the CDR3: TGTGCCAGCAGGCTCACAGGGGGGTGGCAGCCCCAGCATTTT. Protein: CASRLTGGWQPQHF.

The genes are TRBV14 and TRBJ1-6, with D unclear. Trimming left V 1 base short and J 8 bases short, with 12 bases between. This CDR3 is 15 amino acids long. Looked up from germline, CDR1 is SGHDN and CDR2 is FVKESK. CDR3 sequence: CASSQVGGFDSPLHF. DNA of the CDR3: TGTGCCAGCAGCCAAGTTGGCGGGTTTGATTCACCCCTCCACTTT.